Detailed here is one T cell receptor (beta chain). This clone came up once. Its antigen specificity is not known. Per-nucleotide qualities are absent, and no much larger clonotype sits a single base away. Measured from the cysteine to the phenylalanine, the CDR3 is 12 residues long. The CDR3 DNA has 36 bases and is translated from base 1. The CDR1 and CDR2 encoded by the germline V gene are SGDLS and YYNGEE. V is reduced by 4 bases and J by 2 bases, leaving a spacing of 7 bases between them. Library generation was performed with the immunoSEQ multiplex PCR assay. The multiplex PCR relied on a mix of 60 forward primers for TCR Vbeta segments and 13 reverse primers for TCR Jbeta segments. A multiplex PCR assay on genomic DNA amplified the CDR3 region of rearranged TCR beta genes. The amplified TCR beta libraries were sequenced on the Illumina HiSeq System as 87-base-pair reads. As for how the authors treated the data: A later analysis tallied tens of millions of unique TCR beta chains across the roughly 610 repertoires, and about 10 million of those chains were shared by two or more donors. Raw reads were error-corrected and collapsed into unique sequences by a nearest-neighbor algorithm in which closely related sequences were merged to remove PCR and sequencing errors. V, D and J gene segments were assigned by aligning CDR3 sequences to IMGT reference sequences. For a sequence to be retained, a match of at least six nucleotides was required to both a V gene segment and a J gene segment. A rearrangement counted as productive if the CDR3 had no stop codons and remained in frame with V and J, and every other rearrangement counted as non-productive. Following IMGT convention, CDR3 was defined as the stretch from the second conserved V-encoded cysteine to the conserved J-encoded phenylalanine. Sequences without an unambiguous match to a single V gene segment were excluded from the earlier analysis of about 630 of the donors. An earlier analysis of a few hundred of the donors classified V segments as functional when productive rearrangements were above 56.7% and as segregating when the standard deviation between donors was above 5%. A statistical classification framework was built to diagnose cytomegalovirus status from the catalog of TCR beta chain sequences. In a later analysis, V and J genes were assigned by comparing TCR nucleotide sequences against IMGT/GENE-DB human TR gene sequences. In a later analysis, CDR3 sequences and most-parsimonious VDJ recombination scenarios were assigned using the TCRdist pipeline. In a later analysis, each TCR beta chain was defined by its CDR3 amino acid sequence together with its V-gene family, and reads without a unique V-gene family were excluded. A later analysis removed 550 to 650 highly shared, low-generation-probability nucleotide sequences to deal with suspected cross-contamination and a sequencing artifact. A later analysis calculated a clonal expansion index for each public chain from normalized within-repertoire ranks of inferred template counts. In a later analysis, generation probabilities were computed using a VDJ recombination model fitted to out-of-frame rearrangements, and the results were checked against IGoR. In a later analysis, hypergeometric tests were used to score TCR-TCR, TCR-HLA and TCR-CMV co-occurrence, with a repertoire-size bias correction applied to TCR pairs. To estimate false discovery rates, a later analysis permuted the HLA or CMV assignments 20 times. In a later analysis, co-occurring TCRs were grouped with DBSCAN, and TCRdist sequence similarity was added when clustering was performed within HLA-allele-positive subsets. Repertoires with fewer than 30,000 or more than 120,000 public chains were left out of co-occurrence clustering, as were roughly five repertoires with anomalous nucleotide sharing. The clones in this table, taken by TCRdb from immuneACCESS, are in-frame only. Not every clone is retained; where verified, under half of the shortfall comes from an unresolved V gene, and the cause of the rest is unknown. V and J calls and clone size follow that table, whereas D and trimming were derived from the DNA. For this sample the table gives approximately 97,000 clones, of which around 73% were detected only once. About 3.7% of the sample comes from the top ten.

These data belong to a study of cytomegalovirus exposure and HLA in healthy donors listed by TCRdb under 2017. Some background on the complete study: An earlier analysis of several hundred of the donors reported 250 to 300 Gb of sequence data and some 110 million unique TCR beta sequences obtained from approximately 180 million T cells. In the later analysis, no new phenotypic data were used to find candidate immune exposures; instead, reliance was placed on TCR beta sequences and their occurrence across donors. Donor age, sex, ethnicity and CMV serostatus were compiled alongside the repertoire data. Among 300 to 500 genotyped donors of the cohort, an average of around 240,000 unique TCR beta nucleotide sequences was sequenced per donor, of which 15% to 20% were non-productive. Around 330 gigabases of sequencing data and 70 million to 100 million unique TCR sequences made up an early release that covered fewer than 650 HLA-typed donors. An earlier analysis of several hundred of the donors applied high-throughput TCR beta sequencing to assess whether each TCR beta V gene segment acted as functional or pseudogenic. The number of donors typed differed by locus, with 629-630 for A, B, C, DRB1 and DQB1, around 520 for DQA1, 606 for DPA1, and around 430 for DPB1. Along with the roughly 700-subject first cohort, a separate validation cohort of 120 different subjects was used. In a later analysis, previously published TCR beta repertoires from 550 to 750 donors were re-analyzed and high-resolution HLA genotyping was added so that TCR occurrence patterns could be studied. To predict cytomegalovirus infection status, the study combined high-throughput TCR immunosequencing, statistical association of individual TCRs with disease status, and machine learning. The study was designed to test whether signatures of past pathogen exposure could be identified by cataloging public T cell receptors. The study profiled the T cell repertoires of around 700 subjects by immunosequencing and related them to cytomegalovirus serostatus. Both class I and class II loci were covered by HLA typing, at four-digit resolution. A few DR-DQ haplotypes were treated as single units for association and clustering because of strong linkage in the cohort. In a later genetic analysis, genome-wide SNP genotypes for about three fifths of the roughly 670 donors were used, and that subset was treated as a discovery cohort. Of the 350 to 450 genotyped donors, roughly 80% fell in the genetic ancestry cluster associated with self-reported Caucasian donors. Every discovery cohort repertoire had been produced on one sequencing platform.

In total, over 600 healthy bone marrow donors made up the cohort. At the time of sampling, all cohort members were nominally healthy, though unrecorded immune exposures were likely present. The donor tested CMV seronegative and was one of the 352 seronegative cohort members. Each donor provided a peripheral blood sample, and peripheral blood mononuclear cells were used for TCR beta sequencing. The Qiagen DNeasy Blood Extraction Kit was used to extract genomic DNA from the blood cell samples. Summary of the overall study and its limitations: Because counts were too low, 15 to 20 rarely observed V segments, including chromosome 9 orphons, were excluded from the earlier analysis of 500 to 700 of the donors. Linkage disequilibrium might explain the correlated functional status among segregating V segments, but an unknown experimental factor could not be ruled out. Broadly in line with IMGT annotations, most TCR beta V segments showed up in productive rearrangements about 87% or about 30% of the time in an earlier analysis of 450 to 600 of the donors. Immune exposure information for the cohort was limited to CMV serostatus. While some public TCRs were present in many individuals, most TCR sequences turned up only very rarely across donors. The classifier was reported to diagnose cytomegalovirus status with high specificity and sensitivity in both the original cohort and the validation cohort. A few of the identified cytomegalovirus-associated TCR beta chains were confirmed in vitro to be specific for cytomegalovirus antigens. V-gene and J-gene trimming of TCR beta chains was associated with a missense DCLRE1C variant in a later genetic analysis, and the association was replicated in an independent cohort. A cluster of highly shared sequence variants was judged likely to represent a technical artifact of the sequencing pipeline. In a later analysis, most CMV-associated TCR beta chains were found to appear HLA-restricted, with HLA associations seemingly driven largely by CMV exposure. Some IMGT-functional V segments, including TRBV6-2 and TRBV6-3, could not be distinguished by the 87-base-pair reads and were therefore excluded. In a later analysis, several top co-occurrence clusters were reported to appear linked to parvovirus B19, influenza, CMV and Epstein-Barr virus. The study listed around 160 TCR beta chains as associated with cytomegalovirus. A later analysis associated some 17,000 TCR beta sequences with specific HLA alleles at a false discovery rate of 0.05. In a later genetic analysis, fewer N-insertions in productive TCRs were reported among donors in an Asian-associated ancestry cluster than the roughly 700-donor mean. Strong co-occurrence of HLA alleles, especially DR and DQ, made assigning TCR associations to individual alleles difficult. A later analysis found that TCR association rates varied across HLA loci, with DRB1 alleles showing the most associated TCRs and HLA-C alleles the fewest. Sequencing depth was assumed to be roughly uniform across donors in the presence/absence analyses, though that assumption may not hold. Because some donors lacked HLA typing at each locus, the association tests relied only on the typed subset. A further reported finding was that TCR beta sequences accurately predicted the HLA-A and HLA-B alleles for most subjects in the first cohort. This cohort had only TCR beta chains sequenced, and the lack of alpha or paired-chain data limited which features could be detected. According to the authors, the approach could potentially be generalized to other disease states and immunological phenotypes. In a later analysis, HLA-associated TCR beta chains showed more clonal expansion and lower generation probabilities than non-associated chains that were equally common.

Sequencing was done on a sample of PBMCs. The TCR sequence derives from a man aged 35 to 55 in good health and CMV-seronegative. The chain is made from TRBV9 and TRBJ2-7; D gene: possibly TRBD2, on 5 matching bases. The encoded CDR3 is CASSPGAYEQYF. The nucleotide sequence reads TGTGCCAGCAGCCCCGGGGCCTACGAGCAGTACTTC.